This T cell receptor beta chain was documented in a study of shared clonotypes between healthy human individuals. This clone was counted a single time. The CDR3 is made up of 16 amino acids. Trimming at V came to 3 bases and at J to 3 bases, leaving 4 bases not matched to a gene. Germline CDR1 reads LNHDA; CDR2 reads SQIVND (reference sequence). The method was immunoSEQ multiplex PCR; TCRdb's version includes in-frame clones alone and lacks a portion of them. This table has roughly 2,300,000 clones, about 90% appearing once. The material sequenced was naive CD4+ T cells from PBMCs. Described subset: CD45RA+ positively selected. The chain recombines TRBV19 with TRBJ2-3, with 12 bases matching TRBD2. This clonotype was obtained from a man in his late teens or twenties in good health. Some clones in this sample may be carry-over from other donors' samples. Here the CDR3 reads CASSMRLAGGTDTQYF. Written as DNA, the CDR3 is TGTGCCAGTAGTATGAGGCTAGCGGGAGGGACAGATACGCAGTATTTT. The complete variable domain, with remaining parts taken from reference TRBV19 and TRBJ2-3, reads DGGITQSPKYLFRKEGQNVTLSCEQNLNHDAMYWYRQDPGQGLRLIYYSQIVNDFQKGDIAEGYSVSREKKESFPLTVTSAQKNPTAFYLCASSMRLAGGTDTQYFGPGTRLTVL.